The clone carrying this T cell receptor (beta chain) was detected a few times. Its antigen is still unknown. CD4+ cell separation produced CD45RA+ naive and CD45RA-negative memory subsets. The trim removed 6 bases at V and 8 bases at J, leaving 15 bases unmatched. Per germline, CDR1 SQVTM and CDR2 ANQGSEA. The CDR3 has 14 residues. This sample is part of a study of shared clonotypes between healthy human individuals. Data came from immunoSEQ multiplex PCR; TCRdb stores just in-frame clones and leaves some out. In the table there are 950,000 to 1,100,000 clones, approximately 72% of which are singletons. The study, taken as a whole, reports: Researchers sampled only blood; tissue repertoires likely differ. Generation of non-shared clonotypes was less probable than generation of clonotypes shared by all four donors.

This receptor was taken from a man between 18 and 35 years old in good health. The source material was memory CD4+ T cells sorted from blood. Subset: CD45RA-negative fraction. The V call is TRBV29-1, the J call TRBJ1-2, with 7 bases identical to TRBD1. This CDR3 reads CSVATYRTGEGYTF. CDR3 DNA sequence: TGCAGCGTAGCCACGTACAGAACAGGGGAAGGCTACACCTTC. The variable domain in full, with the rest retrieved from reference TRBV29-1 and TRBJ1-2, is SAVISQKPSRDICQRGTSLTIQCQVDSQVTMMFWYRQQPGQSLTLIATANQGSEATYESGFVIDKFPISRPNLTFSTLTVSNMSPEDSSIYLCSVATYRTGEGYTFGSGTRLTVV.